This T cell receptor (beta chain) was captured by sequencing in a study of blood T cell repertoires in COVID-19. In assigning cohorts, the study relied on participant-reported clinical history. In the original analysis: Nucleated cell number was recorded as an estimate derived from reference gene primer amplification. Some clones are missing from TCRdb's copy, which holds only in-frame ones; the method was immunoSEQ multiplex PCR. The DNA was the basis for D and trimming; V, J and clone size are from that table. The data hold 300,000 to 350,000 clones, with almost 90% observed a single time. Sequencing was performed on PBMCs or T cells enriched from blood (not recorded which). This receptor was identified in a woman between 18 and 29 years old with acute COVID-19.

The CDR3 here is CASSYSRGGAGNTIYF. In DNA, the CDR3 is TGTGCCAGCAGTTACTCGAGAGGAGGGGCTGGAAACACCATATATTTT. The V and J genes are TRBV6-5 and TRBJ1-3; TRBD1 is a possible D gene (5 bases). This CDR3 has 16 amino acids. CDR1 MNHEY and CDR2 SVGAGI come from the germline V gene. The V and J ends lost 0 bases and 2 bases respectively, with 11 bases between them.